This entry features one TCR beta chain sequence. Antigen specificity is unknown. A much larger clone differs by one base, so this may be a read error. The data derive from a study of T cell repertoires in cytomegalovirus infection. TCRdb used MiXCR to reprocess the reads, holding one entry per CDR3 protein. The profile shows about 830,000 distinct CDR3 sequences, approximately 30% of them singletons. The germline V gene has CDR1 MNHEY and CDR2 SMNVEV (reference sequence). This CDR3 is built from 12 residues. Study outcomes and limitations: Individuals carrying CMV plus the relevant HLA were identified by cumulative frequency of public TCR beta families.

Sequencing used cultured CD8+ T cells from PBMCs, obtained from culture after CMV antigen stimulation. This TCR was sampled from a human donor in good health (CMV status not recorded). Some clones in this sample may be carry-over from other donors' samples. V gene TRBV27 combines with J gene TRBJ1-1; D is uncertain. This CDR3 reads CASGLKNTEAFF. The DNA of the CDR3 is TGTGCCAGCGGTTTAAAGAACACTGAAGCTTTCTTT.